The clone carrying this T cell receptor (beta chain) is medium-sized. What it recognizes is unknown. These data belong to a study of T cells in localized non-small cell lung cancer. The repertoire was sequenced with immunoSEQ multiplex PCR; TCRdb's copy has only in-frame clones and lacks some. The repertoire has roughly 16,000 clones, around 79% of them found once; the top ten carry less than 40%. Study-wide results and caveats: Tumor trailed uninvolved adjacent lung in T cell clonality, which peaked there. A denser population of T cells in blood accompanied longer overall survival. Appearances in adjacent lung were noted for a median 57 of the top 100 tumor clones.

After removal of 2 bases from V and 8 bases from J, the junction contained 3 bases not matched to a gene. This CDR3 has 14 residues. Germline CDR1 is SNHLY and CDR2 is FYNNEI. The chain uses TRBV2 and TRBJ1-4, with 9 bases identical to TRBD1. The clonotype was recovered from a male donor aged 60 or over with stage I lung adenocarcinoma. The sample was peripheral blood, taken before any cancer treatment. In DNA, the CDR3 is TGTGCCAGCAGTGAATCTGGACAGGGGGAAAAACTGTTTTTT. Translation: CASSESGQGEKLFF.